This T cell receptor beta chain was obtained from a study of T-cell memory formation after mild COVID-19. With regard to this clonotype: Antigen specificity is unknown.

Employing constant-segment primers, 5'RACE generated TCR alpha and TCR beta cDNA libraries bearing sample barcodes and UMIs. One entry per CDR3 protein results from TCRdb running MiXCR on the 5' RACE reads. In the table there are about 420,000 distinct CDR3 sequences, more than 20% of which are singletons. Study-level points and caveats: A second wave of clones peaked on day 37, and their SARS-CoV-2 specificity went unconfirmed. Mainly in CM and EM were contracting CD4+ clones; CD8+ were in EMRA. Some responding clones appeared in pre-infection memory, suggesting cross-reactive memory joined.

V shed 7 bases, J shed 4 bases, and the junction held 8 bases outside the gene matches. The CDR3 has 15 residues. Germline V gene data show CDR1 as SGHTA and CDR2 as FQGNSA. This receptor was obtained from an adult woman who had mild COVID-19 (a few samples of this study predate the infection). Cell type and time point are not known. The chain carries TRBV7-2 and TRBJ2-7; 12 bases match TRBD2. The sample taken for sequencing was PBMCs or a T cell subset sorted from them (not recorded which). The CDR3 region is CASTQWLAGGYEQYF. The CDR3 DNA reads as TGTGCCAGCACCCAGTGGCTAGCGGGAGGGTACGAGCAGTACTTC.